This TCR beta chain was sequenced during a study of cytomegalovirus exposure and HLA in healthy donors. The CDR3 has 16 residues. Unmatched junction bases numbered 10, after V lost 4 bases and J lost 3 bases. Germline V gene lookup returns CDR1 MNHEY and CDR2 SVGAGI. The data were produced by immunoSEQ multiplex PCR, yet TCRdb's version contains in-frame clones alone and is incomplete. The repertoire holds about 120,000 clones, with about 82% as singletons. This chain uses TRBV6-5 with TRBJ2-3; TRBD2 matches 7 bases. The source is a man younger than 35 in good health and CMV-seronegative. Sequenced: PBMCs. CDR3 sequence reads: CASSFVEREPTDTQYF. CDR3 nucleotides: TGTGCCAGCAGTTTTGTAGAGCGGGAACCGACAGATACGCAGTATTTT.